This T cell receptor beta chain was recovered during a study of T cells expressing NK-cell markers (dated by TCRdb to about 2020). The study in broad terms: Three sorted T-cell subsets (CD3+CD56+NKG2C+, CD3+CD56+NKG2C- and CD3+CD56-NKG2C+) from several donors had their TCR beta-chain repertoires profiled. Of the eight sequenced donors, seven were found to be HCMV-seropositive and one was found to be HCMV-seronegative. The study sequenced eight donors, all healthy volunteers chosen at random: three men and five women. Libraries were sequenced as 2 x 150 bp reads on Illumina HiSeq 2000/2500, MiSeq or NextSeq.

HCMV serostatus was determined by detecting HCMV-specific IgG in serum with a commercial ELISA kit. Ficoll density gradient centrifugation was used to isolate peripheral blood mononuclear cells from blood. TCRdb records Illumina HiSeq 2000 as the sequencer. TCR beta cDNA libraries were prepared using 5'RACE template switching, which introduced a universal primer site and unique molecular identifiers. Synthesis of cDNA was primed from the TCR beta constant segment and was followed by two consecutive PCR amplification steps. On the study's bioinformatics: MIGEC handled demultiplexing of the reads and grouping by UMI, while MiTCR was used to assemble and quantify clonotypes. Only TCR cDNA sequences supported by at least two reads were kept to exclude erroneous sequences. Downstream repertoire analysis used the tcR package, and clonotypes were matched across fractions by CDR3 nucleotide sequence plus V segment. VDJmatch was used to annotate antigen specificity against VDJdb, with one amino acid substitution in CDR3 permitted. Reads reprocessed by TCRdb are summarized as one entry per CDR3 protein sequence, and DNA is absent. TCRdb, not the original authors, processed these V and J calls. This sample's listing comprises about 410,000 distinct CDR3 sequences. The top ten constitute about 10% of the sample.

Results the study describes overall, beyond this receptor: For about 6 donors, the dominant CD3+CD56+NKG2C+ clonotypes were among the top 10 CD8+ clonotypes and accounted for about 1.0-7.5% of CD8+ T cells. It remained unclear whether the expanded NKG2C-expressing T cell clones were specific for HCMV antigens. Those dominant clonotypes were again the most abundant among CD3+CD56-NKG2C+ cells in a handful of donors, at roughly 25-65%.

Reading from cysteine to phenylalanine, the CDR3 counts 15 amino acids. DNA for this receptor is not on file. Looking up the germline V gene yields CDR1 SGHRS and CDR2 YFSETQ. As to this clonotype: Its binding antigen is unknown.

This clonotype was sampled from a woman in her forties or fifties in good health. Donor details come from another sample of the same person, matched by shared clones. The sample taken for sequencing was blood T cells: a sorted CD56 or NKG2C T cell subset, CD4+ or CD8+ T cells, or bulk PBMC T cells (not recorded which). The V and J segments used are TRBV5-1 and TRBJ2-3; TCRdb reports TRBD2, a call that lacks DNA to check it against. CDR3 region: CASSLEGSGNRQEYF.